A single sample is the source of the 23 T cell receptor beta chains below, sequenced in a study of shared clonotypes between healthy human individuals. This table comes from immunoSEQ multiplex PCR, and its TCRdb copy is limited to in-frame clones, with some not included. The repertoire holds some 1.1 million clones, with around 77% as singletons. Source material: memory CD4+ T cells from PBMCs. Subset denoted: CD45RA-negative fraction. The receptor source for this set is a man younger than 35 in good health. Some clones in this sample may be carry-over from other donors' samples.

The chain recombines TRBV5-4 with TRBJ1-5, with D possibly being TRBD1 (5 bases). Germline V gives CDR1 SGHNT, CDR2 YYREEE (reference sequence). The CDR3 runs to 17 residues. V was clipped by 3 bases and J by 2 bases, with 18 bases between them. The CDR3 protein is CASSSPNGGKCNQPQHF. CDR3 DNA: TGTGCCAGCAGCTCCCCTAACGGGGGGAAGTGCAATCAGCCCCAGCATTTT.

This clone was seen a few times. The V call is TRBV2, the J call TRBJ1-1; a weak D match, TRBD1 (6 bases). Per the germline V gene, CDR1 is SNHLY and CDR2 is FYNNEI. The CDR3 loop spans 13 amino acids. Trimming removed 9 bases from V and 4 bases from J, with 15 bases in between. CDR3 bases: TGTGCCAGTCGTAACAGGGAGGGCACTGAAGCTTTCTTT. It is translated as CASRNREGTEAFF.

This rearrangement joins TRBV5-1 to TRBJ2-5, with D maybe TRBD2 (5 bases). Deletions cut 6 bases from V and 4 bases from J, with 10 bases between. The CDR3 is 12 residues long. Germline loops: CDR1 SGHRS, CDR2 YFSETQ. DNA for the CDR3: TGCGCCAGCACCCCTGAGGGAGAGACCCAGTACTTC. It specifies CASTPEGETQYF. The variable domain in full, completed from reference TRBV5-1 and TRBJ2-5, reads KAGVTQTPRYLIKTRGQQVTLSCSPISGHRSVSWYQQTPGQGLQFLFEYFSETQRNKGNFPGRFSGRQFSNSRSEMNVSTLELGDSALYLCASTPEGETQYFGPGTRLLVL.

The chain couples TRBV5-4 to TRBJ1-2; 7 nucleotides agree with TRBD1. This CDR3 spans 14 amino acids. V shed 1 base, J shed 2 bases, and the junction held 2 bases outside the gene matches. In germline, CDR1 is SGHNT, CDR2 YYREEE (reference sequence). The CDR3 reads CASSLQGQNYGYTF. As DNA, the CDR3 is TGTGCCAGCAGCTTGCAGGGACAGAACTATGGCTACACCTTC.

The chain joins TRBV4-2 to TRBJ2-2; D might be TRBD2 (5 bases). The germline V gene has CDR1 LGHNA and CDR2 YNFKEQ. V lost 0 bases and J 2 bases, leaving 7 bases between the germline ends. This CDR3 is 15 amino acids long. CDR3 DNA: TGTGCCAGCAGCCAAGAAGCGGCCAACACCGGGGAGCTGTTTTTT. Its protein is CASSQEAANTGELFF.

The table lists this clone with a count of one. This chain joins TRBV5-1 and TRBJ2-3; either TRBD1 or TRBD2 may supply D (5 bases each). CDR1 and CDR2 from the germline V gene are SGHRS and YFSETQ. The V gene lost 5 bases and the J gene lost 6 bases, with 7 bases spanning the gap. The CDR3 is 11 amino acids. DNA for the CDR3: TGCGCCAGCAGTTGGGGGGATACGCAGTATTTT. This translates into CASSWGDTQYF.

Turning to this clone: The identical CDR3 is also encoded by other nucleotide sequences in the sample. The chain has TRBV29-1 and TRBJ2-5, with 7 nucleotides matching TRBD1. The germline CDR1 and CDR2 sequences are SQVTM and ANQGSEA. The CDR3 is 12 residues long. With 7 bases clipped from V and 3 bases from J, the junction kept 5 bases outside the gene matches. DNA for the CDR3: TGCAGCGCCAGGACAGGAGAAGAGACCCAGTACTTC. It encodes CSARTGEETQYF.

This chain links TRBV15 with TRBJ1-5; possible D gene TRBD1, 5 bases. The CDR3 contains 12 residues. Trimming pared 8 bases from V and 6 bases from J, leaving 11 bases between. The germline gives CDR1 LNHNV, CDR2 YYDKDF (reference sequence). CDR3 in DNA: TGTGCCACCGGGGGGACGGGTCAGCCCCAGCATTTT. Translation: CATGGTGQPQHF.

As regards this clone: A read error is likely here: a far larger clone is one base away. J is TRBJ1-5 and V is TRBV6-1; D gene uncertain. Trimming removed 11 bases at V and 2 bases at J, with 16 bases between. This CDR3 has 14 amino acids. Germline-derived CDR1 and CDR2 are MNHNS and SASEGT. The CDR3 DNA reads as TGTGCCGGCACCTCAAGGTTTGGCAATCAGCCCCAGCATTTT. Protein sequence: CAGTSRFGNQPQHF.

V and J are TRBV5-4 and TRBJ2-5; D possibly corresponds to TRBD2 (6 bases). V lost 5 bases and J 2 bases, leaving 13 bases between the germline ends. Germline V gene lookup returns CDR1 SGHNT and CDR2 YYREEE (reference sequence). The CDR3 totals 14 residues. The CDR3 loop is CASSVAETQETQYF. CDR3 sequence (DNA): TGTGCCAGCAGTGTAGCGGAGACACAAGAGACCCAGTACTTC.

The chain carries TRBV7-3 and TRBJ2-2; 7 bases fit TRBD2. The CDR3 has 14 residues. After removal of 6 bases from V and 4 bases from J, the junction contained 5 bases not matched to a gene. Germline loops: CDR1 SGHTA, CDR2 FQGTGA. The CDR3 region has the DNA TGTGCCAGCAGAGCGGGGCCGAGCACCGGGGAGCTGTTTTTT. Protein sequence: CASRAGPSTGELFF. Full variable domain (outside the CDR3, taken from reference TRBV7-3 and TRBJ2-2): GAGVSQTPSNKVTEKGKYVELRCDPISGHTALYWYRQSLGQGPEFLIYFQGTGAADDSGLPNDRFFAVRPEGSVSTLKIQRTERGDSAVYLCASRAGPSTGELFFGEGSRLTVL.

This clone was found a few times. In the same sample, other DNA sequences code for this CDR3. The rearrangement uses TRBV28 and TRBJ1-3; D unclear. Germline V lookup: CDR1 MDHEN, CDR2 SYDVKM. This CDR3 has 12 amino acids. With 8 bases removed from V and 1 base from J, the gap between germline ends came to 6 bases. As DNA, the CDR3 is TGTGCCAGCGCATCGTCTGGAAACACCATATATTTT. Translation gives CASASSGNTIYF.

The V and J genes are TRBV10-3 and TRBJ2-1; D could derive from TRBD1 or TRBD2 (5 bases each). The germline V and J ends were trimmed by 8 bases and 7 bases, with 12 bases remaining between them. Germline CDR1 reads ENHRY; CDR2 reads SYGVKD. The CDR3 runs 12 residues. The CDR3 here is CAISPWGNEQFF. CDR3 nucleotides: TGTGCCATCTCCCCGTGGGGGAATGAGCAGTTCTTC.

This chain joins TRBV6-1 and TRBJ2-7; tentatively, D is TRBD1 or TRBD2 (5 bases each). CDR3 length equals 15 residues. Germline lookup yields CDR1 MNHNS and CDR2 SASEGT. V lost 1 base and J 2 bases, leaving 12 bases between the germline ends. The CDR3 loop reads CASSEGGNPTYEQYF. Written as DNA, the CDR3 is TGTGCCAGCAGTGAAGGGGGGAACCCCACCTACGAGCAGTACTTC.

J is TRBJ2-1 and V is TRBV5-1; TRBD1 matches 7 bases. The CDR3 runs to 15 residues. The germline gives CDR1 SGHRS, CDR2 YFSETQ. The V segment lost 4 bases and the J segment 3 bases; nucleotides outside the gene matches: 7. The CDR3 DNA reads TGCGCCAGCAGCGTAACCGGGACAGTCTACAATGAGCAGTTCTTC. Protein: CASSVTGTVYNEQFF.

The V and J genes are TRBV5-4 and TRBJ1-3; unclear D gene. Germline V gene sequence: CDR1 SGHNT, CDR2 YYREEE (reference sequence). Deletions cut 0 bases from V and 0 bases from J, with 13 bases between. The CDR3 length is 17 residues. CDR3 protein: CASSLAGRGSSGNTIYF. The CDR3 coding sequence is TGTGCCAGCAGCTTGGCCGGACGGGGAAGCTCTGGAAACACCATATATTTT.

This clone has a single count. The J gene is TRBJ2-2, the V gene TRBV18; D not certain. Trimming removed 1 base at V and 7 bases at J, with 19 bases between. The germline CDR1 and CDR2 sequences are KGHSH and LQKENI. The CDR3 extends over 17 amino acids. CDR3 residues: CASSPQISPREDGELFF. Written as DNA, the CDR3 is TGTGCCAGCTCACCACAGATTTCCCCGCGAGAGGACGGGGAGCTGTTTTTT.

V gene TRBV2 combines with J gene TRBJ1-1, with no clear D. V was pared by 6 bases and J by 1 base, with 15 bases between. Germline values: CDR1 SNHLY, CDR2 FYNNEI. The CDR3 has 15 residues. CDR3 loop: CASREQTLSNTEAFF. As DNA, the CDR3 is TGTGCCAGCAGGGAGCAGACACTTTCGAACACTGAAGCTTTCTTT.

V and J are TRBV15 and TRBJ1-2, with 9 bases matching TRBD1. The CDR3 is 17 amino acids. J was trimmed by 5 bases and V by 1 base; bases with no gene match: 11. The germline gives CDR1 LNHNV, CDR2 YYDKDF (reference sequence). CDR3 region: CATSRGSTGGKLYGYTF. The CDR3 DNA reads TGTGCCACCAGCAGAGGGTCTACAGGGGGCAAACTTTATGGCTACACCTTC.

The V gene is TRBV10-3, the J gene TRBJ2-5; 13 bases map to TRBD2. The length of the CDR3 is 17 residues. V was clipped by 6 bases and J by 5 bases; unmatched bases: 12. Germline CDR1 reads ENHRY; CDR2 reads SYGVKD. The CDR3 region is CAISAGLAGEVAETQYF. The CDR3, as DNA: TGTGCCATCAGCGCAGGACTAGCGGGAGAGGTTGCGGAGACCCAGTACTTC.

The genes are TRBV18 and TRBJ1-1; 7 nucleotides line up with TRBD1. V shed 3 bases and J 3 bases; nucleotides not matched to a gene: 13. The CDR3 extends over 17 amino acids. The germline V gene has CDR1 KGHSH and CDR2 LQKENI. The CDR3 DNA is TGTGCCAGCTCACCCGTCCCGGGACAGAATCGGGACACTGAAGCTTTCTTT. Its translation is CASSPVPGQNRDTEAFF.

V is TRBV6-6 and J is TRBJ2-2; 10 bases agree with TRBD2. V shed 6 bases, J shed 11 bases, and the junction held 6 bases outside the gene matches. This CDR3 has 13 residues. From germline, CDR1 is MNHNY and CDR2 SVGAGI (reference sequence). CDR3 DNA sequence: TGTGCCAGCAGCTCAGCGGGAGGGCGAGAGCTGTTTTTT. This sequence encodes CASSSAGGRELFF.

This clone came up once. One base away lies a much larger clone, so this may be a sequencing read error. The chain combines TRBV13 with TRBJ2-7; no definite D call. Trimming shortened V by 6 bases and J by 0 bases, and 3 bases separated the two germline ends. The V gene's germline CDR1 is PRHDT and CDR2 FYEKMQ (reference sequence). CDR3 length: 11 residues. CDR3 sequence (DNA): TGTGCCAGCAGGGGCTCCTACGAGCAGTACTTC. It yields the protein CASRGSYEQYF.